These T cell receptor beta chains were read from a single sample in a study of T-cell memory formation after mild COVID-19. In TCRdb, the 5' RACE reads were re-called with MiXCR into one record per CDR3 protein. Here the sample spans about 140,000 distinct CDR3 sequences, about 19% being singletons. The material sequenced was PBMCs or a T cell subset sorted from them (not recorded which). Receptors were obtained from an adult woman who had mild COVID-19 (a few samples of this study predate the infection). Cell type and time point are not known. The CDR3 runs from the conserved cysteine through the conserved F or W. Fields, in order: D gene, J gene, CDR3 length, V gene, clone size, CDR3 protein, CDR3 DNA. D genes are given only for firm matches. Part of the rows lack a size; the others show once, few, many or a class for expanded clones.

TRBD2 TRBJ2-1 15 TRBV7-9 . CASSPRTSGANEQFF TGTGCCAGCAGCCCCCGGACTAGCGGGGCCAATGAGCAGTTCTTC
TRBD1 TRBJ1-2 15 TRBV12-3/TRBV12-4 . CASSLKGQGPYGYTF TGTGCCAGCAGTTTGAAGGGACAGGGGCCCTATGGCTACACCTTC
. TRBJ1-1 16 TRBV5-1 . CASSWTSAFADTEAFF TGCGCCAGCAGCTGGACCTCGGCCTTTGCGGACACTGAAGCTTTCTTT
. TRBJ2-4 13 TRBV20-1 . CSAREGGKNIQYF TGCAGTGCTAGAGAGGGGGGCAAAAACATTCAGTACTTC
. TRBJ2-6 17 TRBV12-3/TRBV12-4 few CASSSLLRVSGANVLTF TGTGCCAGCAGTTCGTTACTCAGGGTCTCTGGGGCCAACGTCCTGACTTTC
. TRBJ1-4 13 TRBV6-5 . CASSYGEAEKLFF TGTGCCAGCAGTTACGGGGAAGCGGAAAAACTGTTTTTT
. TRBJ1-2 13 TRBV5-1 . CASSLAEGSGYTF TGCGCCAGCAGCTTGGCCGAGGGGAGTGGCTACACCTTC
. TRBJ2-3 16 TRBV20-1 . CSASAFAGRRTDTQYF TGCAGTGCTAGTGCGTTCGCGGGACGGCGCACAGATACGCAGTATTTT
. TRBJ2-2 16 TRBV24-1 few CATSDPGRGNTGELFF TGTGCCACCAGTGACCCCGGGCGGGGGAACACCGGGGAGCTGTTTTTT
. TRBJ2-7 13 TRBV29-1 . CSVDGGGGYEQYF TGCAGCGTTGATGGGGGCGGGGGCTACGAGCAGTACTTC
. TRBJ2-5 15 TRBV7-9 few CASSLGGAPKETQYF TGTGCCAGCAGCTTAGGTGGGGCGCCCAAGGAGACCCAGTACTTC
. TRBJ2-2 13 TRBV6-6 . CASSSPTVRELFF TGTGCCAGCAGTTCCCCGACCGTTCGGGAGCTGTTTTTT
TRBD1 TRBJ2-7 14 TRBV6-5 few CASSWDRASYEQYF TGTGCCAGCAGTTGGGACAGGGCCTCCTACGAGCAGTACTTC
. TRBJ2-6 16 TRBV5-1 many CASSLSVVSGANVLTF TGCGCCAGCAGCTTGTCCGTGGTCTCTGGGGCCAACGTCCTGACTTTC
. TRBJ2-1 12 TRBV7-2 few CASSLNWNEQFF TGTGCCAGCAGCTTAAATTGGAATGAGCAGTTCTTC
. TRBJ1-5 16 TRBV24-1 . CATSDSRGRRVQPQHF TGTGCCACCAGTGACTCCAGGGGCCGGAGGGTTCAGCCCCAGCATTTT
TRBD2 TRBJ2-1 15 TRBV5-1 many CASSSAGTSGDEQFF TGCGCCAGCAGCTCGGCGGGGACTAGTGGCGATGAGCAGTTCTTC
. TRBJ1-1 11 TRBV20-1 . CSARPNTEAFF TGCAGTGCTAGGCCTAACACTGAAGCTTTCTTT
. TRBJ2-5 14 TRBV15 . CATSRDRGSETQYF TGTGCCACCAGCAGAGATAGAGGATCAGAGACCCAGTACTTC
TRBD2 TRBJ2-1 18 TRBV12-3/TRBV12-4 few CASSLSETSRVSSNEQFF TGTGCCAGCAGTTTAAGTGAGACTAGCCGGGTTAGCTCGAATGAGCAGTTCTTC
. TRBJ1-2 14 TRBV28 . CASSLSGAKDGYTF TGTGCCAGCAGTTTATCAGGGGCCAAGGATGGCTACACCTTC
. TRBJ2-7 15 TRBV30 few CAWSVVGRKSGEQYF TGTGCCTGGAGTGTGGTGGGCAGGAAGAGTGGCGAGCAGTACTTC
. TRBJ1-1 14 TRBV12-3/TRBV12-4 . CANLRGGEDTEAFF TGTGCCAACCTCCGGGGGGGAGAGGACACTGAAGCTTTCTTT
. TRBJ1-3 14 TRBV5-4 few CASTLGEPGNTIYF TGTGCCAGCACCCTGGGGGAACCTGGAAACACCATATATTTT
. TRBJ2-4 16 TRBV12-3/TRBV12-4 few CASSLGSALAKNIQYF TGTGCCAGCAGTTTAGGCTCGGCACTAGCCAAAAACATTCAGTACTTC
TRBD1 TRBJ1-1 16 TRBV5-1 many CASRHLSGGALTEAFF TGCGCCAGCAGGCATCTTTCAGGGGGGGCGCTGACTGAAGCTTTCTTT
TRBD1 TRBJ2-4 14 TRBV7-9 few CASSLSGGENIQYF TGTGCCAGCAGCTTATCAGGGGGAGAAAACATTCAGTACTTC
TRBD1 TRBJ1-2 11 TRBV12-3/TRBV12-4 . CASSRTGGYTF TGTGCCAGCAGCCGGACAGGGGGCTACACCTTC
. TRBJ2-4 12 TRBV20-1 many CSAKSGSNIQYF TGCAGTGCTAAATCGGGCTCAAACATTCAGTACTTC
TRBD2 TRBJ2-7 16 TRBV6-2/TRBV6-3 . CASSTLLAGGAYEQYF TGTGCCAGCAGCACCCTACTAGCGGGAGGAGCCTACGAGCAGTACTTC
. TRBJ2-2 16 TRBV3-1 few CASSQGLGRITGELFF TGTGCCAGCAGCCAGGGGCTAGGTAGGATCACCGGGGAGCTGTTTTTT
TRBD2 TRBJ2-1 15 TRBV20-1 . CSAITGTSGYNEQFF TGCAGTGCTATTACCGGGACTAGCGGCTACAATGAGCAGTTCTTC
TRBD2 TRBJ2-1 15 TRBV5-1 few CASSLSGTRTNEQFF TGCGCCAGCAGCCTGTCCGGGACTAGAACCAATGAGCAGTTCTTC
. TRBJ2-3 15 TRBV12-3/TRBV12-4 . CASSLSGLAIDTQYF TGTGCCAGCAGTTTATCCGGTTTAGCTATAGATACGCAGTATTTT
TRBD2 TRBJ2-5 11 TRBV20-1 . CSALGGETQYF TGCAGTGCTCTCGGGGGGGAGACCCAGTACTTC
TRBD1 TRBJ2-3 14 TRBV24-1 . CATSPTGGTDTQYF TGTGCCACCAGTCCGACAGGGGGAACAGATACGCAGTATTTT
. TRBJ2-7 14 TRBV11-2 . CASSLGRGGYEQYF TGTGCCAGCAGCTTAGGCAGGGGAGGCTACGAGCAGTACTTC
. TRBJ2-1 15 TRBV29-1 few CSVARGGSSYNEQFF TGCAGCGTCGCCCGAGGGGGGAGCTCCTACAATGAGCAGTTCTTC
. TRBJ1-3 14 TRBV6-1 few CASSDEAQGNTIYF TGTGCCAGCAGTGATGAGGCCCAAGGGAACACCATATATTTT
TRBD2 TRBJ2-3 16 TRBV12-3/TRBV12-4 few CASSLGTSRRTDTQYF TGTGCCAGCAGTTTAGGGACTAGCAGGCGTACAGATACGCAGTATTTT
. TRBJ2-7 14 TRBV7-3 . CASSLNPGRPEQYF TGTGCCAGCAGCTTAAATCCAGGTAGACCCGAGCAGTACTTC
. TRBJ2-1 14 TRBV12-3/TRBV12-4 . CASSSEGTYHEQFF TGTGCCAGCAGTTCCGAAGGGACCTACCATGAGCAGTTCTTC
. TRBJ2-2 15 TRBV5-1 . CATLPGGDSTGELFF TGCGCCACCCTTCCGGGGGGCGATAGCACCGGGGAGCTGTTTTTT
. TRBJ2-5 11 TRBV7-6 many CASSFPGTQYF TGTGCCAGCAGCTTTCCGGGGACCCAGTACTTC
. TRBJ2-2 13 TRBV7-2 few CASSALISGELFF TGTGCCAGCAGCGCTCTGATCTCCGGGGAGCTGTTTTTT
. TRBJ2-7 13 TRBV6-2/TRBV6-3 once CASRRTVTYEQYF TGTGCCAGCAGGAGGACAGTCACCTACGAGCAGTACTTC
TRBD1 TRBJ2-6 17 TRBV4-3 many CASSLRTGGSGANVLTF TGCGCCAGCAGCCTTAGGACAGGGGGCTCTGGGGCCAACGTCCTGACTTTC
. TRBJ2-2 14 TRBV12-3/TRBV12-4 . CASSFSQAGGELFF TGTGCCAGCAGTTTTTCCCAGGCTGGCGGGGAGCTGTTTTTT
. TRBJ1-2 12 TRBV20-1 . CSARSGSYGYTF TGCAGTGCTAGGTCGGGGTCCTATGGCTACACCTTC
TRBD1 TRBJ1-1 15 TRBV24-1 few CATSDGRRDSGKAFF TGTGCCACCAGTGACGGACGCCGGGACAGCGGGAAGGCTTTCTTT
. TRBJ2-3 12 TRBV5-1 . CASSRPADTQYF TGCGCCAGCAGCCGCCCCGCAGATACGCAGTATTTT